The rows below give T cell receptor beta chains drawn from one sample of a study of beta chain features in type 1 diabetes. Generated by immunoSEQ multiplex PCR, the TCRdb table keeps only in-frame clones and is missing some. The table has roughly 150,000 clones, around 8% seen once; the top ten hold 0.94%. Sequencing was performed on central memory CD4+ T cells from blood. The source is a woman aged 40-49 years with type 1 diabetes. The CDR3 runs from the conserved cysteine through the conserved F or W. The D gene is left open where the match is weak. Part of the rows lack a size; the others show once, few, many or a class for expanded clones.

.	.	TRBV6-5	TRBJ1-5	TGTGCCAGCAGGTCGCGGGGGAGGGGCAATCAGCCCCAGCATTTT	CASRSRGRGNQPQHF
many	TRBD1	TRBV14	TRBJ1-4	TGTGCCAGCAGCCAACTAGGACAGGGTAATCGGGAAAAACTGTTTTTT	CASSQLGQGNREKLFF
few	TRBD1	TRBV7-2	TRBJ1-4	TGTGCCAGCAGCCTGGGACAGGCCGCCGGAAAACTGTTTTTT	CASSLGQAAGKLFF
few	.	TRBV6-5	TRBJ1-5	TGTGCCAGCAGTTGGGGGGTTGGTGAGCCCCAGCATTTT	CASSWGVGEPQHF
.	TRBD1	TRBV29-1	TRBJ1-5	TGCAGCGTACAGGGGAGCTACAATCAGCCCCAGCATTTT	CSVQGSYNQPQHF
.	.	TRBV7-6	TRBJ1-1	TGTGCCAGCAGCTCTACCATGAACACTGAAGCTTTCTTT	CASSSTMNTEAFF
few	TRBD1	TRBV2	TRBJ2-5	TGTGCCAGCAGTCCCGGAACAGGGGGCACAGAGACCCAGTACTTC	CASSPGTGGTETQYF
.	.	TRBV7-2	TRBJ1-1	TGTGCCAGCAGCTTACAGGCGCCAAGCGAAGCTTTCTTT	CASSLQAPSEAFF
.	.	TRBV1	TRBJ2-7	TGCACCAGCAGCCAAGACTTTCCTGCGAAGGAGCAGTACTTC	CTSSQDFPAKEQYF
few	TRBD1	TRBV28	TRBJ1-2	TGTGCCAGCAGTGGAGATTGGGGACAGGGAGACTATGGCTACACCTTC	CASSGDWGQGDYGYTF
few	TRBD1	TRBV6-6	TRBJ1-1	TGTGCCAGCAGTGGAGACAGGGGGGCGAACACTGAAGCTTTCTTT	CASSGDRGANTEAFF
.	.	TRBV6-6	TRBJ1-1	TGTGCCAGCAGTTACCGAGGGGGGAACACTGAAGCTTTCTTT	CASSYRGGNTEAFF
many	.	TRBV7-9	TRBJ2-3	TGTGCCAGCAGCTTGTCCCGGGAGATAGATACGCAGTATTTT	CASSLSREIDTQYF
few	TRBD1	TRBV29-1	TRBJ1-1	TGCAGCGTTGAAGCACAGGGGGCCGGTGAAGCTTTCTTT	CSVEAQGAGEAFF
.	.	TRBV9	TRBJ2-7	TGTGCCAGCAGCGTAATCTTCTTCCCGGAGCCTTACGAGCAGTACTTC	CASSVIFFPEPYEQYF
.	.	TRBV5-1	TRBJ2-5	TGCGCCAGCAGCGCGGAGGAAGAGACCCAGTACTTC	CASSAEEETQYF
.	TRBD2	TRBV14	TRBJ2-7	TGTGCCAGCAGCCAAGATCTGGGGGGGTACTACGAGCAGTACTTC	CASSQDLGGYYEQYF